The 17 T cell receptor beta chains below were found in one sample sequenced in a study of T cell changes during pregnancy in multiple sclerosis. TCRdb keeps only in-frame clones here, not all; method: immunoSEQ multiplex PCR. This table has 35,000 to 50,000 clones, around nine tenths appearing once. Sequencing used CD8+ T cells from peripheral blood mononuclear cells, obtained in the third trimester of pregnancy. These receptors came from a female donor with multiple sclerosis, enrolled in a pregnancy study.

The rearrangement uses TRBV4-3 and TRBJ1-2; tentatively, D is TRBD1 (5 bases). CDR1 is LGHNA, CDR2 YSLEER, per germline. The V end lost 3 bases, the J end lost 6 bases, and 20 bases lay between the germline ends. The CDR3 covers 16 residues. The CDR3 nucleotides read TGCGCCAGCAGCCAGATCCCGCCAGGGCAGGCGGATGGCTACACCTTC. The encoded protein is CASSQIPPGQADGYTF.

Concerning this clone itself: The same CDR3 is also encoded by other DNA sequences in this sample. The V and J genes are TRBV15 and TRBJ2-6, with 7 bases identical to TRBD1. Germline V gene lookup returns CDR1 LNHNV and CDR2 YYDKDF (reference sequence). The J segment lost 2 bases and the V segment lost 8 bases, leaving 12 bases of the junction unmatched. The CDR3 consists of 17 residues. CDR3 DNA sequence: TGTGCCACCCGGGGTCCGGGACAGATAGCTGGGGCCAACGTCCTGACTTTC. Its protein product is CATRGPGQIAGANVLTF.

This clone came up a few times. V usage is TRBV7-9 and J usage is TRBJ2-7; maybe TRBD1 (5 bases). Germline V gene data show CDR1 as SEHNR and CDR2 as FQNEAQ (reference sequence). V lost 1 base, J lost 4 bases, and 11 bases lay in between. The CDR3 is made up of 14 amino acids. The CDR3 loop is CASSLVDTRYEQYF. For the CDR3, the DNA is TGTGCCAGCAGCTTAGTGGACACCCGATACGAGCAGTACTTC.

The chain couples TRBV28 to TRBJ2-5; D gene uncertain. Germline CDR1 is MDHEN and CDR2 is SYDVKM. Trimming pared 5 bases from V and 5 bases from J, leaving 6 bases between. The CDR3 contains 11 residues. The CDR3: CASSPRETQYF. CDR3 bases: TGTGCCAGCAGTCCTAGGGAGACCCAGTACTTC.

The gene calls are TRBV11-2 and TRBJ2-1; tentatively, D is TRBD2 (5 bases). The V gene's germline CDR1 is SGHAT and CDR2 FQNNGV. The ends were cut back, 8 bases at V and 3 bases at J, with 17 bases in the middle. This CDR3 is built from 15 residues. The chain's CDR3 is CASRDPGIIYNEQFF. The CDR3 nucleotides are TGTGCCAGCCGGGATCCGGGGATTATCTACAATGAGCAGTTCTTC.

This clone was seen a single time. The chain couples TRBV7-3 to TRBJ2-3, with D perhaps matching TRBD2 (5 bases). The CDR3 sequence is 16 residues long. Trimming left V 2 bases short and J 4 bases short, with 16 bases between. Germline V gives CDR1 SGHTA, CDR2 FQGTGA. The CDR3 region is CASSLLAGSGADTQYF. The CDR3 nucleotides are TGTGCCAGCAGCTTACTAGCTGGGAGCGGCGCAGATACGCAGTATTTT.

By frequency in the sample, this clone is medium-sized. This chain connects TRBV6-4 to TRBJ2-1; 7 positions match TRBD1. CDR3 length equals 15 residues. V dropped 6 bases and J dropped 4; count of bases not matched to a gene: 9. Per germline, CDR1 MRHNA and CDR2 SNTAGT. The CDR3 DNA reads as TGTGCCAGCAGCCAGGGGACAGACATGTACAATGAGCAGTTCTTC. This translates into CASSQGTDMYNEQFF.

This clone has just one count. Written as DNA, the CDR3 is TGTGCCAGCAGCTTCGTGACAGGCTCCTACAATGAGCAGTTCTTC. This gives the protein CASSFVTGSYNEQFF. The J gene is TRBJ2-1, the V gene TRBV7-9, with D possibly TRBD1 on 6 matching bases. Germline V gene sequence: CDR1 SEHNR, CDR2 FQNEAQ (reference sequence). V was shortened by 3 bases and J by 0 bases, with 9 bases between the two germline ends. The length of the CDR3 is 15 residues.

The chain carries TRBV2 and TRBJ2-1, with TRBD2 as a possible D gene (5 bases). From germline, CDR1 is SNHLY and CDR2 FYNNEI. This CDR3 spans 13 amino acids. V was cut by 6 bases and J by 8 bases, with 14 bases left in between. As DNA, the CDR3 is TGTGCCAGCAGGGCACTAGTACAAGATGAGCAGTTCTTC. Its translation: CASRALVQDEQFF.

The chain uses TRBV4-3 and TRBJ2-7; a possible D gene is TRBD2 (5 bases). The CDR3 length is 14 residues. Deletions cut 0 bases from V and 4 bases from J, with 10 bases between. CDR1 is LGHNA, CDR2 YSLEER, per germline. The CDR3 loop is CASSQDRTLYEQYF. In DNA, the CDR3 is TGCGCCAGCAGCCAAGATCGGACTTTATACGAGCAGTACTTC.

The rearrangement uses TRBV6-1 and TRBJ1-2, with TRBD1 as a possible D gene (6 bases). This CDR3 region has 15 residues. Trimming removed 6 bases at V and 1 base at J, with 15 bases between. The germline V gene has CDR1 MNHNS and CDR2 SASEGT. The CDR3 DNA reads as TGTGCCAGCAGCTATTCGGAACAGGGTAACTATGGCTACACCTTC. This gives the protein CASSYSEQGNYGYTF.

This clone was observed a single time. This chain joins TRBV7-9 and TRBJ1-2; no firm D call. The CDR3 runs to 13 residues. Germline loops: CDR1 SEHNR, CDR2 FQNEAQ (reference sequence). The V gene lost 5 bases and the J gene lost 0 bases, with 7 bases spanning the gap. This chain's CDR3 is CASSPGTNYGYTF. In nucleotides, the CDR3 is TGTGCCAGCAGCCCCGGGACTAACTATGGCTACACCTTC.

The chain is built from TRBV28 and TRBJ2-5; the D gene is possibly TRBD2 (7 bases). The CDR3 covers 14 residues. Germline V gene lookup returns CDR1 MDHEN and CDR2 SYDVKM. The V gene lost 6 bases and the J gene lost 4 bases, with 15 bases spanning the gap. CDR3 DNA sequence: TGTGCCAGCAGCCCCCTTCGGGGGGCAGAGACCCAGTACTTC. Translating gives CASSPLRGAETQYF.

The CDR3 DNA is TGTGCCAGCAGTGCGGGACTAGCGGGAGGGCCCACCGGGGAGCTGTTTTTT. This sequence encodes CASSAGLAGGPTGELFF. V is TRBV2 and J is TRBJ2-2; 16 bases match TRBD2. Germline V lookup: CDR1 SNHLY, CDR2 FYNNEI. CDR3 length: 17 residues. V lost 4 bases to trimming and J lost 4 bases; unmatched junction nucleotides: 3.

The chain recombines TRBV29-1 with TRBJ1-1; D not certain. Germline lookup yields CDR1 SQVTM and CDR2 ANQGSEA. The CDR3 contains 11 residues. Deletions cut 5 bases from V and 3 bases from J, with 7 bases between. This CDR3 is CSVSFDTEAFF. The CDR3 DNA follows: TGCAGCGTTTCCTTTGACACTGAAGCTTTCTTT.

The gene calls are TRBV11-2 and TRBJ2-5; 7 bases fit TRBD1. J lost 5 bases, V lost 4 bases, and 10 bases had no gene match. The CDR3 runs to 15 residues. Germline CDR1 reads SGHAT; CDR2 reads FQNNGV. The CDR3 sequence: CASSSPRGRGETQYF. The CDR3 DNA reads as TGTGCCAGCAGCTCCCCTAGGGGGCGCGGGGAGACCCAGTACTTC.

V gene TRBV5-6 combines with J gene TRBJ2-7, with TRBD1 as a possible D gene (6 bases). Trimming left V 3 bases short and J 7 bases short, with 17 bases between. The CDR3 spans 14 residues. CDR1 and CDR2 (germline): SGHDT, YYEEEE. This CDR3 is CASSSEMGQGEQYF. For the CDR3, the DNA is TGTGCCAGCAGCTCGGAGATGGGACAAGGGGAGCAGTACTTC. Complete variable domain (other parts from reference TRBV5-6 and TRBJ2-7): DAGVTQSPTHLIKTRGQQVTLRCSPKSGHDTVSWYQQALGQGPQFIFQYYEEEERQRGNFPDRFSGHQFPNYSSELNVNALLLGDSALYLCASSSEMGQGEQYFGPGTRLTVT.